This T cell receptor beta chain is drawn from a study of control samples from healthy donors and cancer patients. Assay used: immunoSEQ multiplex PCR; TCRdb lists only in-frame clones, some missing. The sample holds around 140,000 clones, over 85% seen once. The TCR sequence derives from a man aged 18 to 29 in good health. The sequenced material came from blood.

The CDR3 reads CASSLEVAGETQYF. DNA for the CDR3: TGCGCCAGCAGCTTGGAAGTTGCCGGGGAGACCCAGTACTTC. The chain combines TRBV5-1 with TRBJ2-5, with D unclear. Germline CDR1 is SGHRS and CDR2 is YFSETQ. The CDR3 spans 14 residues. Between the trimmed V and J ends, which lost 0 bases and 5 bases, there was a span of 11 bases. The full variable domain, completed using reference TRBV5-1 and TRBJ2-5, is KAGVTQTPRYLIKTRGQQVTLSCSPISGHRSVSWYQQTPGQGLQFLFEYFSETQRNKGNFPGRFSGRQFSNSRSEMNVSTLELGDSALYLCASSLEVAGETQYFGPGTRLLVL.